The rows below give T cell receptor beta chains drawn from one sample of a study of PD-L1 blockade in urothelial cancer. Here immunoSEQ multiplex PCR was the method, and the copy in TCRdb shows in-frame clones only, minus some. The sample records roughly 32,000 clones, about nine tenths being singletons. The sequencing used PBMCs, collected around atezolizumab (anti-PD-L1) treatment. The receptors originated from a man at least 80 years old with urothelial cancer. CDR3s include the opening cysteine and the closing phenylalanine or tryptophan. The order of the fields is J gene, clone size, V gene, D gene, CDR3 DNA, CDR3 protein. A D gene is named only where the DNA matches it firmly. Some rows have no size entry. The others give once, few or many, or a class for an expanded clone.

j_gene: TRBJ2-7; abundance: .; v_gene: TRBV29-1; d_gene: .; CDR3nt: TGCAGCGTTCAAGGACCGACAGAGCCCTACGAGCAGTACTTC; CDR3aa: CSVQGPTEPYEQYF
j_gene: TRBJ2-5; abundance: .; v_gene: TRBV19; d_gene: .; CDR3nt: TGTGCCAGTAGTCCGACAGCCACCCAAGAGACCCAGTACTTC; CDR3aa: CASSPTATQETQYF
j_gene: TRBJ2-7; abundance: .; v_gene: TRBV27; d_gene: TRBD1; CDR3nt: TGTGCCAGCACCACCTCCCTCGGGGACAGGGGCGAGCAGTACTTC; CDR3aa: CASTTSLGDRGEQYF
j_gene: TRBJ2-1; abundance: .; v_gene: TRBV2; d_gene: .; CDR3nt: TGTGCCAGCAGTAGAAGTCTCCGGAGCTCCTACAATGAGCAGTTCTTC; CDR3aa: CASSRSLRSSYNEQFF
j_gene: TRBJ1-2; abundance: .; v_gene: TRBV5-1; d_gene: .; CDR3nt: TGCGCCAGCAGCCCACGGGCGGGTCCGGTTGCTAACTATGGCTACACCTTC; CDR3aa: CASSPRAGPVANYGYTF
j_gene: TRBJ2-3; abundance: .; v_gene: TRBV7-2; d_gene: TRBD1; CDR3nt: TGTGCCAGCAGCCCCGGGACAGGGGGCACAGATACGCAGTATTTT; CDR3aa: CASSPGTGGTDTQYF
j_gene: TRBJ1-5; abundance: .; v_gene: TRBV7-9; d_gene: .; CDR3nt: TGTGCCAGCAGCTTAGCGATCACAAATCAGCCCCAGCATTTT; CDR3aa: CASSLAITNQPQHF
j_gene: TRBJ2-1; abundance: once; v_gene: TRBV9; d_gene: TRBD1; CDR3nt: TGTGCCAGCAGCGTAGCTGGACAGGGGATCGTCGATGAGCAGTTCTTC; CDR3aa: CASSVAGQGIVDEQFF
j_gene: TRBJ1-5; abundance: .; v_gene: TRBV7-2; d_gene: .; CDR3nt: TGTGCCAGCAGCTTGCAGGTTCTAAGCAATCAGCCCCAGCATTTT; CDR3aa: CASSLQVLSNQPQHF
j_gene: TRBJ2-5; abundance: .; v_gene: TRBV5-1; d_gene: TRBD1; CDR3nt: TGCGCCAGCAGCTTTAGGGGGCTCAGCGGAGAGACCCAGTACTTC; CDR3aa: CASSFRGLSGETQYF
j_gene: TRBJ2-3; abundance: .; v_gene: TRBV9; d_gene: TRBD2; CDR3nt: TGTGCCAGCAGCGTACGGGGGGAGAAAGATACGCAGTATTTT; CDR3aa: CASSVRGEKDTQYF
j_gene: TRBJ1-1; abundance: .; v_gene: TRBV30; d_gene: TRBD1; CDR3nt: TGTGCCTGGTTTACAGGGGGCTATGCTGAAGCTTTCTTT; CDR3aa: CAWFTGGYAEAFF
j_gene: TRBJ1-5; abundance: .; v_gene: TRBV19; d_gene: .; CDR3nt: TGTGCCAGTAGTGTTGACAGAATTAGCAATCAGCCCCAGCATTTT; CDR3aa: CASSVDRISNQPQHF
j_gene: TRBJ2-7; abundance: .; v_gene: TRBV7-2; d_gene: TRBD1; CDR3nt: TGTGCCAGCAGCTTAACCGGGACAGTCTACGAGCAGTACTTC; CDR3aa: CASSLTGTVYEQYF
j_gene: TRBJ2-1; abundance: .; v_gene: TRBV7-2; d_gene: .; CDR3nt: TGTGCCAGCAGCTTAACGGAGCGCGGTGAGCAGTTCTTC; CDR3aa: CASSLTERGEQFF
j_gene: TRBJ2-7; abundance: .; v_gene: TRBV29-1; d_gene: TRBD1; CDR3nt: TGCAGCGTAGGATACGGGACAGGGGGCTACGAGCAGTACTTC; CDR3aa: CSVGYGTGGYEQYF
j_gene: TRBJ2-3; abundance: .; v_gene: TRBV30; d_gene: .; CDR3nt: TGTGCCTGGGGCCATCAAGATACGCAGTATTTT; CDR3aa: CAWGHQDTQYF
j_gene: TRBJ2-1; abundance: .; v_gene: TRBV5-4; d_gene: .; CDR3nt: TGTGCCAGCAGCTTGGGACAGGCATACAATGAGCAGTTCTTC; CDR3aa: CASSLGQAYNEQFF
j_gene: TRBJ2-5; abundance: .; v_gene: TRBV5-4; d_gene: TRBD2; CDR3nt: TGTGCCAGCAGCTTTGGTAGCGGGAGTAGAGAGGGGGAGACCCAGTACTTC; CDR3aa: CASSFGSGSREGETQYF
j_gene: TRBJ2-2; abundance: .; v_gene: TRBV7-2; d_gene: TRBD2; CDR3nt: TGTGCCAGCAGCTTAGCCGGACTAGCGGGAGGGCCGCTTGGCACCGGGGAGCTGTTTTTT; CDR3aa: CASSLAGLAGGPLGTGELFF
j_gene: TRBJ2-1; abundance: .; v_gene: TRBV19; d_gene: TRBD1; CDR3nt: TGTGCCAGTAGGCGCGGACAGGGGGCTAAAGATGAGCAGTTCTTC; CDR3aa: CASRRGQGAKDEQFF
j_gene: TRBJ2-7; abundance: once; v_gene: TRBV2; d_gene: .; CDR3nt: TGTGCCAGCAGTGAAGCCCGGGAAAGTCCCTACGAGCAGTACTTC; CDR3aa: CASSEARESPYEQYF
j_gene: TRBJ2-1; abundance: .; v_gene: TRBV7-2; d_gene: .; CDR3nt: TGTGCCAGCAGCTTAGTAATCCGCTCCTACAATGAGCAGTTCTTC; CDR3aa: CASSLVIRSYNEQFF
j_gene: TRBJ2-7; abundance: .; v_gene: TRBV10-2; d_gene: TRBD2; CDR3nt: TGCGCCAGCAGTGAGTCGACTAGCGGCCCCTACGAGCAGTACTTC; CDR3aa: CASSESTSGPYEQYF
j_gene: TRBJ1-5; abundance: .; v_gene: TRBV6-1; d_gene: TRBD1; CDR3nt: TGTGCCAGCATTCAACAGGGGGATGGTCAGCCCCAGCATTTT; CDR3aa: CASIQQGDGQPQHF
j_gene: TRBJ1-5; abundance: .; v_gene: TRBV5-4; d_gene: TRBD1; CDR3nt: TGTGCCAGCAGCTTGGGGGGGACAGAGAATCAGCCCCAGCATTTT; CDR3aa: CASSLGGTENQPQHF
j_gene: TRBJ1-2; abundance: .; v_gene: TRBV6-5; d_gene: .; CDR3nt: TGTGCCAGCAGTGGACAGCAATATGGCTACACCTTC; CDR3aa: CASSGQQYGYTF
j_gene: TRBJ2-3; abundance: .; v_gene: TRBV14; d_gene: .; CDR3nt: TGTGCCAGCAGCCAAGGGTGGGGACACACAGATACGCAGTATTTT; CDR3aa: CASSQGWGHTDTQYF
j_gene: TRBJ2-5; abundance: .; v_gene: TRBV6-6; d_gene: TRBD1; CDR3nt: TGTGCCAGCAGTGGGGGGACAGGGGGCGTCGAGACCCAGTACTTC; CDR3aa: CASSGGTGGVETQYF
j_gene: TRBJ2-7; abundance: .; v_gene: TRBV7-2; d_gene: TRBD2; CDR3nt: TGTGCCAGCAGCGCACGGGAGGGCCGGGACTACGAGCAGTACTTC; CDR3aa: CASSAREGRDYEQYF
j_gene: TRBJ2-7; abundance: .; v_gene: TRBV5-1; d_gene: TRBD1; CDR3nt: TGCGCCAGCAGCGTCGGCACCGGGACAGGGCTGGACGAGCAGTACTTC; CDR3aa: CASSVGTGTGLDEQYF
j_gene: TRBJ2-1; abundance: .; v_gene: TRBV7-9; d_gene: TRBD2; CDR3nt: TGTGCCAGCAGCGGCGGGGGAAGCTCCTACAATGAGCAGTTCTTC; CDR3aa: CASSGGGSSYNEQFF
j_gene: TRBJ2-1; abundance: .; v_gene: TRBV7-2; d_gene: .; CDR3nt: TGTGCCAGCAGCTTTTGGAGGGGAGAAGCCTACAATGAGCAGTTCTTC; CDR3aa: CASSFWRGEAYNEQFF
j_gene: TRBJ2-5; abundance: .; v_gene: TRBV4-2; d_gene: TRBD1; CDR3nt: TGTGCCAGCAGCCAAGAATGGGGACAGGGGGGCCAAGAGACCCAGTACTTC; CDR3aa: CASSQEWGQGGQETQYF
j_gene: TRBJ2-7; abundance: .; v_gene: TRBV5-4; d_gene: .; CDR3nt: TGTGCCAGCAGCTTGCTCGGGACTTCCTACGAGCAGTACTTC; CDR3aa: CASSLLGTSYEQYF
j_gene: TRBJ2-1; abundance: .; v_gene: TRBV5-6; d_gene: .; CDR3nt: TGTGCCAGCAGCTCCCCCCTCACGAGTTACAATGAGCAGTTCTTC; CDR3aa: CASSSPLTSYNEQFF
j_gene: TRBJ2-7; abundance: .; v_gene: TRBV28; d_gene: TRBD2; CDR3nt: TGTGCCAGCACCCAAGCGGGACTCGGCTCCTACGAGCAGTACTTC; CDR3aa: CASTQAGLGSYEQYF
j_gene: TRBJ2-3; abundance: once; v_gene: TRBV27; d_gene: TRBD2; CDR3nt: TGTGCCAGCAGTTTAGGGAGGGTCACAGATACGCAGTATTTT; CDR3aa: CASSLGRVTDTQYF
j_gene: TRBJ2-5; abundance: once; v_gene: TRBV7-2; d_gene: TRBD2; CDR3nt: TGTGCCAGCAGTAAGGCGGGAGGCCAAGAGACCCAGTACTTC; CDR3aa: CASSKAGGQETQYF
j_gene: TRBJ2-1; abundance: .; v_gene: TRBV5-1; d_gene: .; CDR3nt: TGCGCCAGCAGCTTGGCCCCGACAGGATACGGCAATGAGCAGTTCTTC; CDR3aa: CASSLAPTGYGNEQFF
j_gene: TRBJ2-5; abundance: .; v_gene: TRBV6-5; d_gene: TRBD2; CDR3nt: TGTGCCAGCAGTTACGTGACTAGCGGGAAAGAGACCCAGTACTTC; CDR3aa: CASSYVTSGKETQYF
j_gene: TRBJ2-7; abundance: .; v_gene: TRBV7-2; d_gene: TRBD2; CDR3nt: TGTGCCAGCAGCCCTACGGCGGGGCTAGCGGTCGAGCAGTACTTC; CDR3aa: CASSPTAGLAVEQYF
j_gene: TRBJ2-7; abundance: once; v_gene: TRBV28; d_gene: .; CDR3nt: TGTGCCAGCAGTTTAGCGGGCCCCTCCTACGAGCAGTACTTC; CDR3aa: CASSLAGPSYEQYF
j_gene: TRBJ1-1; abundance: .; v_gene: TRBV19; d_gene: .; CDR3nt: TGTGCCTCCATTTCGGCAGGGCAATCCGCTTTCTTT; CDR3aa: CASISAGQSAFF
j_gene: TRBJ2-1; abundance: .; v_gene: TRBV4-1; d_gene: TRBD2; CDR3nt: TGCGCCAGCAGCCAAGAAGGACTAGCGAGCTACAATGAGCAGTTCTTC; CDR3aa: CASSQEGLASYNEQFF